The 9 T cell receptor beta chains reported below all come from one sample, sequenced in a study of blood T cell repertoires in COVID-19. Data came from immunoSEQ multiplex PCR; TCRdb stores just in-frame clones and leaves some out. The sample consists of some 430,000 clones, around 90% of them appearing once. The specimen sequenced was PBMCs or T cells enriched from blood (not recorded which). These receptors were taken from a young man who had recovered from COVID-19.

V usage is TRBV5-1 and J usage is TRBJ1-1; TRBD1 agrees at 9 bases. Germline CDR1 and CDR2: SGHRS and YFSETQ. V was clipped by 4 bases and J by 5 bases; unmatched bases: 15. This CDR3 has 17 amino acids. As DNA, the CDR3 is TGCGCCAGCAGCACCGTCCTTCCGGGACAGGGTGGTACTGAAGCTTTCTTT. This encodes CASSTVLPGQGGTEAFF.

This chain uses TRBV4-1 with TRBJ2-1; 7 bases agree with TRBD2. CDR3 size: 13 residues. Germline values: CDR1 MGHRA, CDR2 YSYEKL. V lost 1 base, J lost 8 bases, and 2 bases stayed unmatched. DNA for the CDR3: TGCGCCAGCAGCCAAGGGGGGGGAGATGAGCAGTTCTTC. It specifies CASSQGGGDEQFF.

The chain joins TRBV5-4 to TRBJ1-4, with a possible D match to TRBD1 (5 bases). The CDR3 is 14 residues long. V was cut by 4 bases and J by 3 bases, with 10 bases left in between. CDR1 is SGHNT and CDR2 is YYREEE in the germline V gene (reference sequence). Here the CDR3 DNA reads TGTGCCAGCAGCCCGGAGGGACCTAATGAAAAACTGTTTTTT. It encodes CASSPEGPNEKLFF.

The chain joins TRBV5-6 to TRBJ2-5; no clear D gene. Germline lookup yields CDR1 SGHDT and CDR2 YYEEEE. The germline V and J ends were trimmed by 3 bases and 1 base, with 13 bases remaining between them. This CDR3 region has 15 residues. CDR3 region: CASSSNPTVQETQYF. The CDR3 DNA sequence: TGTGCCAGCAGCTCCAACCCAACTGTCCAAGAGACCCAGTACTTC.

This clone was seen just once. The chain employs TRBV7-2 and TRBJ1-1; 7 bases align to TRBD1. The CDR3 has 16 amino acids. The trim removed 4 bases at V and 3 bases at J, leaving 11 bases unmatched. Germline CDR1 SGHTA, CDR2 FQGNSA. CDR3 loop: CASSSRYRGLDTEAFF. CDR3 nucleotides: TGTGCCAGCAGCTCTCGTTACAGGGGCTTGGACACTGAAGCTTTCTTT.

This clone appeared once. The gene calls are TRBV7-9 and TRBJ1-5; 9 bases are shared with TRBD1. This CDR3 has 16 residues. J was trimmed by 6 bases and V by 4 bases; bases with no gene match: 10. Germline V gives CDR1 SEHNR, CDR2 FQNEAQ (reference sequence). The DNA for the CDR3 is TGTGCCAGCAGCTCGTACTACAGGGGGCGCACTCAGCCCCAGCATTTT. As protein: CASSSYYRGRTQPQHF.

The chain joins TRBV7-9 to TRBJ1-2, with D unresolved. Germline CDR1 reads SEHNR; CDR2 reads FQNEAQ (reference sequence). Trimming removed 10 bases at V and 8 bases at J, with 20 bases between. The CDR3 is made up of 13 amino acids. DNA of the CDR3: TGTGCCACTCGCCCCGGGTTAAGTGAGGGCTACACCTTC. Its translation is CATRPGLSEGYTF.

This sequence joins TRBV19 and TRBJ1-3; 7 bases match TRBD1. V lost 6 bases to trimming and J lost 0 bases; unmatched junction nucleotides: 5. The CDR3 has 15 residues. Germline values: CDR1 LNHDA, CDR2 SQIVND (reference sequence). The CDR3 sequence is CASRPGQHSGNTIYF. The CDR3 nucleotides are TGTGCCAGTAGACCGGGACAGCACTCTGGAAACACCATATATTTT. The whole variable domain, filled in from reference TRBV19 and TRBJ1-3, reads DGGITQSPKYLFRKEGQNVTLSCEQNLNHDAMYWYRQDPGQGLRLIYYSQIVNDFQKGDIAEGYSVSREKKESFPLTVTSAQKNPTAFYLCASRPGQHSGNTIYFGEGSWLTVV.

This clone turned up a few times. The chain links TRBV19 to TRBJ2-1, with 11 bases that match TRBD2. CDR1 and CDR2 from the germline V gene are LNHDA and SQIVND (reference sequence). V lost 2 bases, J lost 3 bases, and 6 bases stayed unmatched. This CDR3 is built from 17 residues. The CDR3 region is CASSIKLTSGIYNEQFF. The CDR3 DNA is TGTGCCAGTAGTATAAAACTGACTAGCGGGATCTACAATGAGCAGTTCTTC.